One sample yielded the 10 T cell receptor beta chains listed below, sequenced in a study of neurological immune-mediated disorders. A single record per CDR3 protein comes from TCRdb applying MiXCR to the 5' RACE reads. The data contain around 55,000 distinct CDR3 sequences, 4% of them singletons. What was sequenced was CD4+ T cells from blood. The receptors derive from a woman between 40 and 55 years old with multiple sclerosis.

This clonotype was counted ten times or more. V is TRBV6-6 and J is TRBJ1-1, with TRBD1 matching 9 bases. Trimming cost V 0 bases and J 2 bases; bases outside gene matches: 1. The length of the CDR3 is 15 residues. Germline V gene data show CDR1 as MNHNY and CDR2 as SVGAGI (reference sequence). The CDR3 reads CASSYSDRGNTEAFF. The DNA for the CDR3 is TGTGCCAGCAGTTACTCGGACAGGGGAAACACTGAAGCTTTCTTT.

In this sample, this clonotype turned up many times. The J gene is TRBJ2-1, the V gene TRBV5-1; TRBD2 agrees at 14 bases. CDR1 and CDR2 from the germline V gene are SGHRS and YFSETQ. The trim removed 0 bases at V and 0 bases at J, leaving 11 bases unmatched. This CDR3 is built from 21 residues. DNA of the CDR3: TGCGCCAGCAGCTTGGCCGGGACTAGCGGGGGCCCTCCCAGCTCCTACAATGAGCAGTTCTTC. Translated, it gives CASSLAGTSGGPPSSYNEQFF.

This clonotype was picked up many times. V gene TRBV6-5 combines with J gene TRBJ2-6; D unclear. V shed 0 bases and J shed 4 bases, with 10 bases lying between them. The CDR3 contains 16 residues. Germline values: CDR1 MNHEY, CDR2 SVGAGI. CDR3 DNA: TGTGCCAGCAGTTACTCGTCACTTTCCGGGGCCAACGTCCTGACTTTC. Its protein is CASSYSSLSGANVLTF.

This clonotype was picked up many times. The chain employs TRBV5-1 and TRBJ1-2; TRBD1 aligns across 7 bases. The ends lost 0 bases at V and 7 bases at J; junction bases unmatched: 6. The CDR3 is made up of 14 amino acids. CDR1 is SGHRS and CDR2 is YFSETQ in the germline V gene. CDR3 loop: CASSLGQGQSGYTF. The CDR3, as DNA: TGCGCCAGCAGCTTGGGACAGGGACAAAGTGGCTACACCTTC. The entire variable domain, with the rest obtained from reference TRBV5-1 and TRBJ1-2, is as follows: KAGVTQTPRYLIKTRGQQVTLSCSPISGHRSVSWYQQTPGQGLQFLFEYFSETQRNKGNFPGRFSGRQFSNSRSEMNVSTLELGDSALYLCASSLGQGQSGYTFGSGTRLTVV.

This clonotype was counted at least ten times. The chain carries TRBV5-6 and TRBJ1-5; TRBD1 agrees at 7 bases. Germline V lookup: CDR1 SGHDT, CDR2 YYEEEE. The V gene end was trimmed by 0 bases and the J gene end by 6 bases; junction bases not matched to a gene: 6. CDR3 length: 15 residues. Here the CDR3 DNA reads TGTGCCAGCAGCTTGGCGTCCTCAGGGGGTCAGCCCCAGCATTTT. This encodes CASSLASSGGQPQHF.

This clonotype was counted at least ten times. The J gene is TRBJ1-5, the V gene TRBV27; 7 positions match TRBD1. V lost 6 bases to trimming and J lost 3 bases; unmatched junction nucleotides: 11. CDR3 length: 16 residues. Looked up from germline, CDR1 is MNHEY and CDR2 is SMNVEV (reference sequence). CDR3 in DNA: TGTGCCAGCAGGTACAGGGGTCGAACCCCCAATCAGCCCCAGCATTTT. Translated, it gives CASRYRGRTPNQPQHF.

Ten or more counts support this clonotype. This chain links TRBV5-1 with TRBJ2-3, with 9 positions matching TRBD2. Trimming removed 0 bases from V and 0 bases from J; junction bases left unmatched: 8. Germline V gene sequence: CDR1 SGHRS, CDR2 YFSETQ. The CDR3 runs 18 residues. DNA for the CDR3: TGCGCCAGCAGCTTGGAGAGCGGGGGGTATACTAGCACAGATACGCAGTATTTT. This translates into CASSLESGGYTSTDTQYF.

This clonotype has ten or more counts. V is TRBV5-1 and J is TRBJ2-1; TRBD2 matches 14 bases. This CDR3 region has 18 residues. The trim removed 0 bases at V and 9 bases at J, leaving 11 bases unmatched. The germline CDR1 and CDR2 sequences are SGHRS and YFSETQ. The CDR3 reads CASSLALRTSGGTGEQFF. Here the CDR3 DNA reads TGCGCCAGCAGCTTGGCCCTTCGGACTAGCGGGGGGACGGGTGAGCAGTTCTTC.

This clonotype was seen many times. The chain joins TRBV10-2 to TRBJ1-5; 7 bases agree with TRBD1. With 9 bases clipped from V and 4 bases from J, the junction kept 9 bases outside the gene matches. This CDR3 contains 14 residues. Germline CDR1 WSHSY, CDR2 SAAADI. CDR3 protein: CASRTGTANQPQHF. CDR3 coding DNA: TGCGCCAGTCGAACCGGGACAGCTAATCAGCCCCAGCATTTT.

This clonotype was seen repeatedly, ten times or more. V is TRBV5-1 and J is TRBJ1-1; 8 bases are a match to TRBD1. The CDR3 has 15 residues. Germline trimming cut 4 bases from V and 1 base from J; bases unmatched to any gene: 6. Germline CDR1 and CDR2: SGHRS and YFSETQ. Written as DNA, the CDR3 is TGCGCCAGCAGCCCACGACAGGGGCAGAACACTGAAGCTTTCTTT. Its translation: CASSPRQGQNTEAFF.